This T cell receptor beta chain was recovered during a study of T cell changes during pregnancy in multiple sclerosis (dated by TCRdb to the late 2010s). The study in broad terms: The study examined how the T cell repertoire changed over the course of pregnancy in women with multiple sclerosis.

V was cut back by 7 bases and J by 2 bases, leaving a gap of 9 bases between them. Spanning cysteine to phenylalanine, the CDR3 consists of 12 amino acids. The sequence is cut down to CDR3 DNA, 36 bases in frame from base 1. Reading the germline V gene gives CDR1 SGHTS and CDR2 YDEGEE. Library preparation employed the immunoSEQ multiplex PCR assay. This is the immuneACCESS table as TCRdb keeps it, with only in-frame sequences that have V and J called. A part of the clones is gone; compared with another copy, unresolved V genes explain less than half, and the rest is unexplained. The sample records about 40,000 clones, 75% to 90% of which are singletons. Roughly 4.9% of the sample is in the top ten clones. This clone was seen just once. The antigen it recognizes is unknown. No much larger clonotype is one base removed from it; base qualities were not supplied.

The rearrangement combines TRBV5-8 with TRBJ1-1; matching of 6 bases hints at TRBD1 as the D gene. The TCR comes from a female donor in good health, enrolled as a control in a pregnancy study. Sequenced material: peripheral blood, taken in the first trimester of pregnancy. The CDR3: CASHRANTEAFF. The DNA reads as follows: TGTGCCAGCCACAGGGCTAACACTGAAGCTTTCTTT.